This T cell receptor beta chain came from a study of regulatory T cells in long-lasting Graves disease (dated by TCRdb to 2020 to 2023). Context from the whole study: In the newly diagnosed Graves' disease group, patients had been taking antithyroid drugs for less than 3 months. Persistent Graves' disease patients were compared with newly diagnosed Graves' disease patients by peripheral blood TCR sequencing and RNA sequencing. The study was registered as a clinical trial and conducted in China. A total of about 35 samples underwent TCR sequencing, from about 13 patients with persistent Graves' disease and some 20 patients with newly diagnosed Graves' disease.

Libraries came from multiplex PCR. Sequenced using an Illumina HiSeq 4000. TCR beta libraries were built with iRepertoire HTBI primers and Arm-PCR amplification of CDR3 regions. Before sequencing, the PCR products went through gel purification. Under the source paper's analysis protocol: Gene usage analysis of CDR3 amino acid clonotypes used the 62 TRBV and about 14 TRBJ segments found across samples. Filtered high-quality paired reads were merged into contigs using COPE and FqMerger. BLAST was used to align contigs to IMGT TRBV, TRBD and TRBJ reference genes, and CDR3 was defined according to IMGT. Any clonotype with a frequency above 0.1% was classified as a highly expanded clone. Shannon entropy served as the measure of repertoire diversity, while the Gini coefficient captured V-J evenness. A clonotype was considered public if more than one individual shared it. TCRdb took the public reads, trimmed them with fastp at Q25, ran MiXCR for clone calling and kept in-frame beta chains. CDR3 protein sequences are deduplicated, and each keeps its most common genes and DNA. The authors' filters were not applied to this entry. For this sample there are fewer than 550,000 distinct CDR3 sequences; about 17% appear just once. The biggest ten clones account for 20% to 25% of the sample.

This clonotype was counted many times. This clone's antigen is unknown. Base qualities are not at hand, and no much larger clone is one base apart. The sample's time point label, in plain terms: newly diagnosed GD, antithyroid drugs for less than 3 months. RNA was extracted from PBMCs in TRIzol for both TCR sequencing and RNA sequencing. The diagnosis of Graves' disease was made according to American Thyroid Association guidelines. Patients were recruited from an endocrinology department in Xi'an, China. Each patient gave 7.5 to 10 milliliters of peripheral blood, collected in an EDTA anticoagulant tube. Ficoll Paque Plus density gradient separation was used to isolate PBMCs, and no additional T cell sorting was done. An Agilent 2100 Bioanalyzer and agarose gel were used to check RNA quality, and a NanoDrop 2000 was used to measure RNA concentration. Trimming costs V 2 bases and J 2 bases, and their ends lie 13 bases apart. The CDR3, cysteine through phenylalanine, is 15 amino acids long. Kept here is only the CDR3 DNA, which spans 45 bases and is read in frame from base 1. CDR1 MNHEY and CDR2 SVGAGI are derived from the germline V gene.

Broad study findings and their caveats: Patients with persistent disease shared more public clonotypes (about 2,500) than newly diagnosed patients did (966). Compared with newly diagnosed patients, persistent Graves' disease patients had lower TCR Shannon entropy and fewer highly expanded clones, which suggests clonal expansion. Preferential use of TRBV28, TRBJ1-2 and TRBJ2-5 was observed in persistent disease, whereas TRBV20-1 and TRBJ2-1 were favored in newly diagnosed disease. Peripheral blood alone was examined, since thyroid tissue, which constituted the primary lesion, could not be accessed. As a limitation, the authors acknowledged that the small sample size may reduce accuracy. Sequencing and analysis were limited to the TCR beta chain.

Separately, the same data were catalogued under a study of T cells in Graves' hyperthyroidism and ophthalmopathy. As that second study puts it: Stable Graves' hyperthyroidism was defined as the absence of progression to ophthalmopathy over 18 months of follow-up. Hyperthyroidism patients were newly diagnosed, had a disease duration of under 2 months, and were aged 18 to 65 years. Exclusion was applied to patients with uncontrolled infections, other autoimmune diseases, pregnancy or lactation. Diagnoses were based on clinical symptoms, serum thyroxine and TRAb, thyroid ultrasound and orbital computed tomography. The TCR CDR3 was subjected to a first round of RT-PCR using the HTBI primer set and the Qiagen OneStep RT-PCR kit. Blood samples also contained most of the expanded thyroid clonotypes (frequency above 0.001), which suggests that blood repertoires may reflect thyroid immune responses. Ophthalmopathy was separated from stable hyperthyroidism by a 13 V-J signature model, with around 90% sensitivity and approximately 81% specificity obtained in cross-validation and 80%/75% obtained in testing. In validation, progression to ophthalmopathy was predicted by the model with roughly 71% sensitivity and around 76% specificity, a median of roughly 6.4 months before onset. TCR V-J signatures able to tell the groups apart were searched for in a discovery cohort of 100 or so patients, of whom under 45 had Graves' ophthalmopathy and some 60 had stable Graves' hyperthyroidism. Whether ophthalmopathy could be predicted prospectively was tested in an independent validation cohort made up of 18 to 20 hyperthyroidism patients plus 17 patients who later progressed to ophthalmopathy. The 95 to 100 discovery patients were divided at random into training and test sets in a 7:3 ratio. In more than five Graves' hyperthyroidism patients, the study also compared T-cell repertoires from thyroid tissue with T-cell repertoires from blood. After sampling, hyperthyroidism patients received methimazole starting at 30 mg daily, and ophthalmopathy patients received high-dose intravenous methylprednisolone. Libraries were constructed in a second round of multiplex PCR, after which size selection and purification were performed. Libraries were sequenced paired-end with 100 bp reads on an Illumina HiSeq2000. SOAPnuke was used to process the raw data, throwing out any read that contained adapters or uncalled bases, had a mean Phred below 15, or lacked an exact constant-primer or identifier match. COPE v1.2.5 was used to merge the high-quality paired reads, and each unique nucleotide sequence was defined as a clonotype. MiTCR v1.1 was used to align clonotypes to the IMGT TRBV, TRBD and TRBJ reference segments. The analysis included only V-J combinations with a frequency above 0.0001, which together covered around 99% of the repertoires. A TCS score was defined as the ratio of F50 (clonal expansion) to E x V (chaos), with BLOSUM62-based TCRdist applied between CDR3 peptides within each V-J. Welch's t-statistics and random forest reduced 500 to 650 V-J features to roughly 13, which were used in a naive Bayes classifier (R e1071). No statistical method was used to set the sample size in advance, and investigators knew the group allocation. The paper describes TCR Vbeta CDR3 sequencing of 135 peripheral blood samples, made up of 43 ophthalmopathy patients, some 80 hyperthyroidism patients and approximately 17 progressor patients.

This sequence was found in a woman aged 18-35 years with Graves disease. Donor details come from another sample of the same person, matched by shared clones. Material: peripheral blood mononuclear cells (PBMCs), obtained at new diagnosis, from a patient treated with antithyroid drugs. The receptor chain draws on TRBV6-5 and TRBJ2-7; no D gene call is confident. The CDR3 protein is CASSYRAPGPYEQYF. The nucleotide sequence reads TGTGCCAGCAGTTACCGGGCTCCCGGGCCCTACGAGCAGTACTTC.